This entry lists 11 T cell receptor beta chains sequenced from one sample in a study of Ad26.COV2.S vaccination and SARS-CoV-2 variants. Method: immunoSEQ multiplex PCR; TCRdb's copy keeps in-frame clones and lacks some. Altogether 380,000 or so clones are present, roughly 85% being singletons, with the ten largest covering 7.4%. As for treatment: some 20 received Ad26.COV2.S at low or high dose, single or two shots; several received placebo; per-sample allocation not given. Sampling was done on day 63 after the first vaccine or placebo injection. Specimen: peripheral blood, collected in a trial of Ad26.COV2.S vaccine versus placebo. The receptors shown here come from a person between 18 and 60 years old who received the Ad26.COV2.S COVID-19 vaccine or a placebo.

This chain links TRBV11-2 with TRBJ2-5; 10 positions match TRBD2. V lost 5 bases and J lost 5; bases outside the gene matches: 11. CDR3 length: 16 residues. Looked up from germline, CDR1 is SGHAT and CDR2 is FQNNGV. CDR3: CASSGSSGSRGETQYF. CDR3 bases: TGTGCCAGCAGCGGGTCTAGCGGGAGTAGAGGCGAGACCCAGTACTTC.

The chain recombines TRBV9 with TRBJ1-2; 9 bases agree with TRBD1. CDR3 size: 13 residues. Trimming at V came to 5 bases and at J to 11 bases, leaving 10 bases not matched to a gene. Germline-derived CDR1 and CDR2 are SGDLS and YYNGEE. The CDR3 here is CASRKDRGSPYTF. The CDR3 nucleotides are TGTGCCAGCAGAAAAGACAGGGGGTCCCCTTACACCTTC.

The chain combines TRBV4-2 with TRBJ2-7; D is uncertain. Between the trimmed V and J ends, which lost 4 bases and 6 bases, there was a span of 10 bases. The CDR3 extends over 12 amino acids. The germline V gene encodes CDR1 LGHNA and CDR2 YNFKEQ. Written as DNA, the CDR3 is TGTGCCAGCAGCCCAAGCCCTGTCGAGCAGTACTTC. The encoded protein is CASSPSPVEQYF.

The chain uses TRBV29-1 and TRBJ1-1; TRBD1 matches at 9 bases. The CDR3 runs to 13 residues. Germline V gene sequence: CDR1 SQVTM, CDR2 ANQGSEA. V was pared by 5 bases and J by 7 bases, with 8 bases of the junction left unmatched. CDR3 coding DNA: TGCAGCGTTCTATCACAGGGGGCGGATGAAGCTTTCTTT. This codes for CSVLSQGADEAFF. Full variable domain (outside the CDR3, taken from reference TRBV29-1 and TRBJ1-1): SAVISQKPSRDICQRGTSLTIQCQVDSQVTMMFWYRQQPGQSLTLIATANQGSEATYESGFVIDKFPISRPNLTFSTLTVSNMSPEDSSIYLCSVLSQGADEAFFGQGTRLTVV.

The CDR3 sequence: CSAGGGGYVDYEQYF. The CDR3 DNA sequence: TGCAGCGCAGGAGGAGGGGGCTACGTGGACTACGAGCAGTACTTC. The chain employs TRBV29-1 and TRBJ2-7, with D possibly matching TRBD1 (7 bases). Germline-derived CDR1 and CDR2 are SQVTM and ANQGSEA. The CDR3 covers 15 residues. With 7 bases removed from V and 3 bases from J, the gap between germline ends came to 22 bases.

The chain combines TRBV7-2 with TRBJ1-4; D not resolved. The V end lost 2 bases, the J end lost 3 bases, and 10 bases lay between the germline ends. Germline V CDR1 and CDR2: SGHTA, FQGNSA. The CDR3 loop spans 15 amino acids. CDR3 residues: CASSLFVEANEKLFF. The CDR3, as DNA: TGTGCCAGCAGCTTATTTGTGGAGGCTAATGAAAAACTGTTTTTT.

This chain's CDR3 is CASSTPSGRVNEQYF. The CDR3, as DNA: TGTGCCAGCTCCACCCCTAGCGGGAGGGTCAACGAGCAGTACTTC. This chain links TRBV18 with TRBJ2-7, with 12 bases that match TRBD2. Trimming cost V 6 bases and J 5 bases; bases outside gene matches: 8. CDR3 length: 15 amino acids. Germline CDR1 reads KGHSH; CDR2 reads LQKENI.

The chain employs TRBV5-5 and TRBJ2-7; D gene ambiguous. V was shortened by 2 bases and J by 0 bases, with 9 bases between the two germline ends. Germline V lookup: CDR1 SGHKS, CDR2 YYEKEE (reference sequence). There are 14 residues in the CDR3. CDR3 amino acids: CASSFFESSYEQYF. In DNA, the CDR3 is TGTGCCAGCAGCTTTTTTGAGAGCTCCTACGAGCAGTACTTC.

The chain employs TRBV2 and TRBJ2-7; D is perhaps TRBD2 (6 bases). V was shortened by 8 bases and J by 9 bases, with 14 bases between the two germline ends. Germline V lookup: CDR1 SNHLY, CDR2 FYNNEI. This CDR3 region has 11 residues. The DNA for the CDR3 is TGTGCCAGCCAACTAGGAGGGCCGCAGTACTTC. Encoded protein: CASQLGGPQYF.

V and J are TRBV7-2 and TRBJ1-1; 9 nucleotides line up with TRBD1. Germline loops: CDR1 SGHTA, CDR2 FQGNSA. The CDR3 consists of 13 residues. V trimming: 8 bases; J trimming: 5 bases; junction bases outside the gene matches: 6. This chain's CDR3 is CASGTGWGTEAFF. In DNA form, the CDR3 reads TGTGCCAGCGGGACAGGGTGGGGGACTGAAGCTTTCTTT. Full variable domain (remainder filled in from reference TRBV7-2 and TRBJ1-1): GAGVSQSPSNKVTEKGKDVELRCDPISGHTALYWYRQSLGQGLEFLIYFQGNSAPDKSGLPSDRFSAERTGGSVSTLTIQRTQQEDSAVYLCASGTGWGTEAFFGQGTRLTVV.

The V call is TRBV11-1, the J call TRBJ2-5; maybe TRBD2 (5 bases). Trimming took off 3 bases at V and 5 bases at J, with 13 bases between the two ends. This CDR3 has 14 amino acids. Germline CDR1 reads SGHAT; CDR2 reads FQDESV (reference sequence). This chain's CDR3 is CASSFQTRGETQYF. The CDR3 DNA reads TGTGCCAGCAGCTTCCAGACCCGAGGGGAGACCCAGTACTTC.